The 20 T cell receptor beta chains given below trace back to one sample, sequenced in a study of neurological immune-mediated disorders. TCRdb redid the calling of the 5' RACE reads with MiXCR, one entry per CDR3 protein. The sample consists of roughly 56,000 distinct CDR3 sequences, under 3.5% of them appearing once. Material for sequencing was PBMCs. The receptors stem from a woman aged 60-70 years with multiple sclerosis.

V gene TRBV10-3 combines with J gene TRBJ2-2; no firm D call. The CDR3 sequence is 13 residues long. The V end was cut by 6 bases, the J end by 6 bases, with 11 bases between. Germline CDR1 ENHRY, CDR2 SYGVKD. This CDR3 reads CAIRGFGAGELFF. As DNA, the CDR3 is TGTGCCATCAGGGGATTCGGAGCCGGGGAGCTGTTTTTT.

This clonotype was picked up many times. The rearrangement joins TRBV2 to TRBJ1-5; TRBD1 matches at 7 bases. Trimming removed 1 base from V and 4 bases from J; junction bases left unmatched: 4. The CDR3 loop spans 15 amino acids. Germline assignment: CDR1 SNHLY and CDR2 FYNNEI. The DNA of the CDR3 is TGTGCCAGCAGTGAAGAGGGGGCAGGGAATCAGCCCCAGCATTTT. Translation gives CASSEEGAGNQPQHF.

This clonotype was seen at least ten times. The chain has TRBV20-1 and TRBJ1-1; D gene ambiguous. Germline V gene sequence: CDR1 DFQATT, CDR2 SNEGSKA (reference sequence). The ends were cut back, 1 base at V and 2 bases at J, with 8 bases in the middle. This CDR3 spans 13 amino acids. The CDR3 sequence is CSARVSGNTEAFF. The DNA for the CDR3 is TGCAGTGCTAGAGTCTCAGGTAACACTGAAGCTTTCTTT.

This clonotype was seen repeatedly, ten times or more. The chain links TRBV5-6 to TRBJ2-7; 10 bases fit TRBD1. The CDR3 length is 17 residues. The V and J ends lost 4 bases and 3 bases, in that order; junction bases with no gene match: 13. Germline V gives CDR1 SGHDT, CDR2 YYEEEE. The CDR3 sequence: CASSLDPDRGRHYEQYF. The CDR3 DNA reads TGTGCCAGCAGCCTCGACCCGGACAGGGGGAGACACTACGAGCAGTACTTC.

In its sample, this clonotype was seen many times. The rearrangement uses TRBV5-1 and TRBJ2-1; TRBD1 or TRBD2 may be the D gene (5 bases each). V was cut by 2 bases and J by 4 bases, with 13 bases left in between. CDR1 SGHRS and CDR2 YFSETQ come from the germline V gene. This CDR3 has 15 residues. CDR3 protein: CASSLNVGTYNEQFF. The CDR3, as DNA: TGCGCCAGCAGCTTAAACGTGGGGACGTACAATGAGCAGTTCTTC.

This clonotype has ten or more counts. V usage is TRBV7-2 and J usage is TRBJ2-3; 8 nucleotides align to TRBD1. The CDR3 sequence is 18 residues long. The germline gives CDR1 SGHTA, CDR2 FQGNSA. The V and J ends lost 3 bases and 2 bases, in that order; junction bases with no gene match: 13. CDR3 protein: CASSLRQGLPGYTDTQYF. CDR3 nucleotide sequence: TGTGCCAGCAGCTTGAGACAGGGGTTACCCGGGTACACAGATACGCAGTATTTT.

This clonotype was seen many times. The V call is TRBV5-1, the J call TRBJ2-7; D is perhaps TRBD2 (5 bases). Trimming took off 4 bases at V and 0 bases at J, with 8 bases between the two ends. This CDR3 is 13 amino acids long. In germline, CDR1 is SGHRS, CDR2 YFSETQ. Written as DNA, the CDR3 is TGCGCCAGCAGCCCGGGGAGCTCCTACGAGCAGTACTTC. It translates to CASSPGSSYEQYF.

This clonotype was detected ten times or more. The CDR3 DNA reads TGTGCCAGCAGCTTCGACAGGGGAAGAATTTATGAGCAGTTCTTC. It encodes CASSFDRGRIYEQFF. This chain links TRBV7-3 with TRBJ2-1; 8 nucleotides line up with TRBD1. V lost 3 bases to trimming and J lost 8 bases; unmatched junction nucleotides: 9. CDR3 length: 15 amino acids. Germline CDR1 is SGHTA and CDR2 is FQGTGA.

In its sample, this clonotype was seen many times. The chain recombines TRBV11-2 with TRBJ1-2, with TRBD1 as a possible D gene (5 bases). V was cut by 1 base and J by 6 bases, with 12 bases left in between. Germline V gene data show CDR1 as SGHAT and CDR2 as FQNNGV. The CDR3 contains 14 residues. The DNA of the CDR3 is TGTGCCAGCAGCTTAGTCCCTGACAGAAATGGCTACACCTTC. Protein: CASSLVPDRNGYTF.

This clonotype was counted many times. This chain joins TRBV4-1 and TRBJ1-4; TRBD1 matches at 9 bases. The germline gives CDR1 MGHRA, CDR2 YSYEKL. The CDR3 covers 16 residues. After removal of 5 bases from V and 8 bases from J, the junction contained 12 bases not matched to a gene. The CDR3 is CASSTQPGQGSEKLFF. CDR3 coding DNA: TGCGCCAGCAGCACCCAGCCGGGACAGGGAAGCGAAAAACTGTTTTTT.

This clonotype was picked up many times. The chain uses TRBV20-1 and TRBJ1-2; D possibly corresponds to TRBD1 (5 bases). Germline CDR1 DFQATT, CDR2 SNEGSKA (reference sequence). The length of the CDR3 is 14 residues. Trimming took off 6 bases at V and 3 bases at J, with 17 bases between the two ends. The CDR3 loop reads CSAWAGGSDYGYTF. CDR3 sequence (DNA): TGCAGTGCCTGGGCCGGGGGGTCAGACTATGGCTACACCTTC.

In this sample, this clonotype turned up many times. This chain joins TRBV28 and TRBJ2-1; 10 positions agree with TRBD2. The CDR3 consists of 16 residues. Trimming removed 3 bases from V and 2 bases from J; junction bases left unmatched: 4. The V gene's germline CDR1 is MDHEN and CDR2 SYDVKM. CDR3 amino acids: CASSFFSGRTYNEQFF. The CDR3 nucleotides read TGTGCCAGCAGTTTTTTTAGCGGGAGGACCTACAATGAGCAGTTCTTC.

At least ten counts were recorded for this clonotype. The V call is TRBV20-1, the J call TRBJ1-2, with TRBD1 matching over 9 bases. CDR3 length equals 12 residues. Germline V gives CDR1 DFQATT, CDR2 SNEGSKA (reference sequence). Losses at the gene ends were 7 bases for V and 5 bases for J; bases not matched to a gene: 5. CDR3 nucleotides: TGCAGTGTTCCGGGACAGGGTTATGGCTACACCTTC. This codes for CSVPGQGYGYTF.

This clonotype was detected many times. V and J are TRBV3-1 and TRBJ1-4, with 10 bases that match TRBD1. The CDR3 sequence is 15 residues long. The germline gives CDR1 LGHDT, CDR2 YNNKEL (reference sequence). V trimming: 5 bases; J trimming: 5 bases; junction bases outside the gene matches: 5. CDR3 in DNA: TGTGCCAGCAGCTTACGGACAGGGGGGAATGAAAAACTGTTTTTT. Its translation: CASSLRTGGNEKLFF.

This clonotype came up many times. This chain connects TRBV29-1 to TRBJ1-4, with unresolved D. Germline-derived CDR1 and CDR2 are SQVTM and ANQGSEA. V lost 3 bases, J lost 8 bases, and 13 bases lay in between. This CDR3 is 13 amino acids long. The CDR3 sequence: CSVESVRGEKLFF. DNA of the CDR3: TGCAGCGTTGAGTCAGTGAGAGGGGAAAAACTGTTTTTT.

This clonotype was seen ten or more times. The chain couples TRBV5-1 to TRBJ2-7, with TRBD1 identical over 7 bases. Trimming cost V 5 bases and J 1 base; bases outside gene matches: 6. Germline V lookup: CDR1 SGHRS, CDR2 YFSETQ. This CDR3 has 14 amino acids. CDR3 nucleotide sequence: TGCGCCAGCAGTTATACGACAGGGTCCTACGAGCAGTACTTC. It translates to CASSYTTGSYEQYF.

This clonotype occurred many times. The chain combines TRBV12-3 or TRBV12-4 with TRBJ1-2; D unresolved. The CDR3 runs 13 residues. V lost 4 bases and J 0 bases, leaving 6 bases between the germline ends. The DNA for the CDR3 is TGTGCCAGCAGTTCTTTAGCTAACTATGGCTACACCTTC. Residues: CASSSLANYGYTF.

This clonotype has a count of ten or more. Written as DNA, the CDR3 is TGCGCCAGCAGTAGAGGGACAGGGACTTACGAGCAGTACTTC. The encoded protein is CASSRGTGTYEQYF. The chain uses TRBV10-2 and TRBJ2-7, with 9 bases aligning to TRBD1. This CDR3 comprises 14 residues. Per germline, CDR1 WSHSY and CDR2 SAAADI. Trimming cost V 5 bases and J 4 bases; bases outside gene matches: 6.

This clonotype occurred many times. This sequence joins TRBV20-1 and TRBJ1-1, with 7 bases matching TRBD1. The CDR3 loop spans 13 amino acids. From germline, CDR1 is DFQATT and CDR2 SNEGSKA (reference sequence). The V segment lost 5 bases and the J segment 7 bases; nucleotides outside the gene matches: 10. The CDR3 loop reads CSARRQGGIEAFF. The CDR3 coding sequence is TGCAGTGCTCGACGACAGGGAGGAATTGAAGCTTTCTTT.

This clonotype was recorded many times. This chain uses TRBV2 with TRBJ2-1, with TRBD2 matching 10 bases. The CDR3 is 17 residues long. The V and J ends lost 5 bases and 6 bases, in that order; junction bases with no gene match: 13. Germline V CDR1 and CDR2: SNHLY, FYNNEI. This CDR3 is CASSRATPGLATNEQFF. As DNA, the CDR3 is TGTGCCAGCAGTCGTGCCACTCCGGGACTAGCGACCAATGAGCAGTTCTTC. The entire variable domain, with the rest obtained from reference TRBV2 and TRBJ2-1, is as follows: EPEVTQTPSHQVTQMGQEVILRCVPISNHLYFYWYRQILGQKVEFLVSFYNNEISEKSEIFDDQFSVERPDGSNFTLKIRSTKLEDSAMYFCASSRATPGLATNEQFFGPGTRLTVL.